Below, one TCR beta chain is given with its context. Clones were sequenced by immunoSEQ multiplex PCR, and TCRdb holds only the in-frame ones, with some missing. The sample gives approximately 97,000 clones, about 95% of which show up once; approximately 0.37% is in the top ten. This entry comes from a study of technical replicates of blood from a handful of donors. Specimen: T cells isolated from PBMCs. This receptor was obtained from a human donor in good health.

The CDR3 nucleotides are TGTGCCAGTAGTCCTGGAGGGACGTTCAATCAGCCCCAGCATTTT. Translated, it gives CASSPGGTFNQPQHF. The chain employs TRBV19 and TRBJ1-5, with D perhaps matching TRBD1 (5 bases). The CDR3 has 15 residues. CDR1 and CDR2 from the germline V gene are LNHDA and SQIVND (reference sequence). V was cut by 5 bases and J by 3 bases, with 14 bases left in between.